Each of the 6 T cell receptor beta chains below was sequenced from the same sample in a study of shared clonotypes between healthy human individuals. The protocol was immunoSEQ multiplex PCR, while the TCRdb copy is restricted to in-frame clones and leaves out a portion. This table has fewer than 600,000 clones, around 77% appearing once. The sample comprised PBMCs. The origin of the receptors is a woman aged 35 to 49 in good health. Some clones in this sample may be carry-over from other donors' samples.

This clone was observed a handful of times. The V and J genes are TRBV6-6 and TRBJ2-7; no definite D call. Trimming left V 6 bases short and J 0 bases short, with 15 bases between. The CDR3 is 15 amino acids. CDR1 and CDR2 from the germline V gene are MNHNY and SVGAGI (reference sequence). The CDR3 sequence is CASSPVRASSYEQYF. CDR3 in DNA: TGTGCCAGCAGCCCCGTTCGGGCGAGCTCCTACGAGCAGTACTTC.

The chain recombines TRBV19 with TRBJ2-1; no definite D call. The germline V and J ends were trimmed by 5 bases and 0 bases, with 11 bases remaining between them. Per germline, CDR1 LNHDA and CDR2 SQIVND (reference sequence). The CDR3 covers 15 residues. DNA for the CDR3: TGTGCCAGTAGTGAGTCGAAGAGCTCCTACAATGAGCAGTTCTTC. It codes for CASSESKSSYNEQFF.

The chain joins TRBV6-6 to TRBJ1-3; D is uncertain. Germline CDR1 is MNHNY and CDR2 is SVGAGI (reference sequence). This CDR3 has 14 amino acids. The V end was cut by 0 bases, the J end by 0 bases, with 3 bases between. The CDR3 bases are TGTGCCAGCAGTTACTCGAGCTCTGGAAACACCATATATTTT. Its translation is CASSYSSSGNTIYF.

This rearrangement joins TRBV11-2 to TRBJ1-2, with 9 positions matching TRBD1. CDR1 is SGHAT and CDR2 is FQNNGV in the germline V gene. Unmatched junction bases numbered 7, after V lost 1 base and J lost 7 bases. There are 15 residues in the CDR3. Here the CDR3 DNA reads TGTGCCAGCAGCTTAGGGTCCGGGACAGGGATTGGCTACACCTTC. The encoded protein is CASSLGSGTGIGYTF.

Details on this clone: This CDR3 is also generated by other DNA sequences in the sample. This sequence joins TRBV18 and TRBJ1-2; D is ambiguous. The germline V gene has CDR1 KGHSH and CDR2 LQKENI. There are 13 residues in the CDR3. V dropped 2 bases and J dropped 2 bases, with 6 bases sitting between them. CDR3 coding DNA: TGTGCCAGCTCACCAGGCCAGAACTATGGCTACACCTTC. This gives the protein CASSPGQNYGYTF.

The V and J genes are TRBV6-4 and TRBJ1-2, with D perhaps matching TRBD1 (6 bases). Germline V CDR1 and CDR2: MRHNA, SNTAGT. V lost 6 bases and J lost 7, with 12 bases in between. The CDR3 contains 12 residues. The CDR3 loop reads CASSSTGSGYTF. CDR3 in DNA: TGTGCCAGCAGCTCTACAGGGAGTGGCTACACCTTC.